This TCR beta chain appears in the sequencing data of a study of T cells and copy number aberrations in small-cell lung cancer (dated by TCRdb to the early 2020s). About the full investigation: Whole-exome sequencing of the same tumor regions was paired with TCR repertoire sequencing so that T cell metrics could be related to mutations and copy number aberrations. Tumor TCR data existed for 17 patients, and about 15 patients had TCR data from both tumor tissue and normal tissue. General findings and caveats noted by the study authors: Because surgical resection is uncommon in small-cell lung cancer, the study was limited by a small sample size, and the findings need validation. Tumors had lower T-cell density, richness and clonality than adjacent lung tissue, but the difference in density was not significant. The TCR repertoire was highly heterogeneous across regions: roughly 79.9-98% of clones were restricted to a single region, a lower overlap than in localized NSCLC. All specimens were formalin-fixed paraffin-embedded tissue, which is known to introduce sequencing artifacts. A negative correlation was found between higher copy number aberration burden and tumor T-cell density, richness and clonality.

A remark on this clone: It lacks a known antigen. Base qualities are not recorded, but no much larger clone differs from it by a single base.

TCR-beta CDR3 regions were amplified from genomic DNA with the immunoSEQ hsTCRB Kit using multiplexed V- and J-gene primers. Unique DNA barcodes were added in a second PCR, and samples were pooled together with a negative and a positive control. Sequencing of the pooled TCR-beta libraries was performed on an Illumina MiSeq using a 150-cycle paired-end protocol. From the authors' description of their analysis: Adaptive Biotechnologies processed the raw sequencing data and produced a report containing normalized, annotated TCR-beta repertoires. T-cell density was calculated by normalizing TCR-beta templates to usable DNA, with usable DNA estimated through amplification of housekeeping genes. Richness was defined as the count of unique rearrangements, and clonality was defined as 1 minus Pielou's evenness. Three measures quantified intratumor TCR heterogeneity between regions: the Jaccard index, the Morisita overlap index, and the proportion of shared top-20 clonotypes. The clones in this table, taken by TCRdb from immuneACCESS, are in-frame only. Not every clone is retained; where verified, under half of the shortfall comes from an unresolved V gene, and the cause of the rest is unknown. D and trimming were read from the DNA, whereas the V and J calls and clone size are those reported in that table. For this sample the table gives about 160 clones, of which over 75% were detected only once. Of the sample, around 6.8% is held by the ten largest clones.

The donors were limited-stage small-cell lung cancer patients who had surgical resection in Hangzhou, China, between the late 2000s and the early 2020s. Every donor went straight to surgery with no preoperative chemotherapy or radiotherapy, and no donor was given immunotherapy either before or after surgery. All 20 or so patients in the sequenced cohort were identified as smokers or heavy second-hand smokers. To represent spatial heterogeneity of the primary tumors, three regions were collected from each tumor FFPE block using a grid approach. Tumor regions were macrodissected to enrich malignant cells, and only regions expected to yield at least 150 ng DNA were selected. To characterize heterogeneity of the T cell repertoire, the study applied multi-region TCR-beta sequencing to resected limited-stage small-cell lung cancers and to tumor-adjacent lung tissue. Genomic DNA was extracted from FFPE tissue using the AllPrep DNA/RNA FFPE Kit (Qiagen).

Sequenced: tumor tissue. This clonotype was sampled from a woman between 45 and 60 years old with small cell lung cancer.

The CDR3 protein is CASSWDRNYEQYF. The nucleotide sequence is TGTGCCAGCAGCTGGGACAGGAACTACGAGCAGTACTTC. This sequence uses TRBV5-4 and TRBJ2-7; 8 junctional bases match TRBD1. There are 13 amino acids in the CDR3, from cysteine to phenylalanine inclusive. The entry retains the CDR3 DNA only, 39 bases that are in frame from base 1. In the germline V gene (reference sequence), CDR1 corresponds to SGHNT and CDR2 to YYREEE. Germline trimming amounts to 3 bases on V and 3 bases on J, with 2 as the count of junction bases outside the gene matches.